This entry concerns a single TCR beta chain. Study processing details: How many nucleated cells were present was estimated from reference gene primer amplification. Generated by immunoSEQ multiplex PCR, the TCRdb table keeps only in-frame clones and is missing some. That table gives V, J and clone size, and the DNA gave D and trimming. The data contain more than 200,000 clones, 85% to 95% of them seen just once; the ten biggest clones take up under 2.5%. The data were taken from a study of blood T cell repertoires in COVID-19. As for the study in general: Acute and convalescent COVID-19 specimens originated in the United States, Italy and Spain.

This CDR3 is built from 18 residues. Germline CDR1 and CDR2: LGHNA and YSLEER. Trimming removed 1 base at V and 6 bases at J, with 22 bases between. This clonotype originated in a woman in her late teens or twenties who had recovered from COVID-19. The rearrangement links TRBV4-3 to TRBJ2-1; possible D gene TRBD2, 6 bases. Specimen: PBMCs or T cells enriched from blood (not recorded which). The CDR3 reads CASSQAPNTGVVRNEQFF. The CDR3 nucleotides are TGCGCCAGCAGCCAAGCGCCGAACACGGGGGTGGTGCGCAATGAGCAGTTCTTC.